These 19 T cell receptor beta chains came from one sample sequenced in a study of response to subunit inactivated influenza vaccine. TCRdb reanalysed the RT-PCR reads using MiXCR and keeps one entry per CDR3 protein. The sample carries hundreds of thousands of distinct CDR3 sequences, 12% to 15% recorded once. This specimen consisted of PBMCs from blood, obtained 14 to 15 days before vaccination. These receptors all stem from a man aged 50-60 years who received an inactivated influenza vaccine.

This clonotype appeared many times. The rearrangement uses TRBV9 and TRBJ2-3; TRBD1 is a possible D gene (5 bases). CDR1 and CDR2 (germline): SGDLS, YYNGEE. V dropped 1 base and J dropped 5 bases, with 11 bases sitting between them. The CDR3 spans 14 residues. As DNA, the CDR3 is TGTGCCAGCAGCGTACCATCCCAGGGAGATACGCAGTATTTT. It codes for CASSVPSQGDTQYF.

This clonotype was observed a handful of times. V is TRBV10-3 and J is TRBJ1-1; a possible D gene is TRBD1 (6 bases). Looked up from germline, CDR1 is ENHRY and CDR2 is SYGVKD. Deletions cut 0 bases from V and 6 bases from J, with 14 bases between. This CDR3 has 15 residues. The CDR3, as DNA: TGTGCCATCAGTGAGTCGATCGGGGGGGCCCCTGAAGCTTTCTTT. This translates into CAISESIGGAPEAFF.

V gene TRBV20-1 combines with J gene TRBJ2-7, with D unresolved. Germline CDR1 DFQATT, CDR2 SNEGSKA (reference sequence). This CDR3 region has 10 residues. The V gene lost 6 bases and the J gene lost 7 bases, with 10 bases spanning the gap. The CDR3 here is CSAKDAEQYF. The CDR3 nucleotides read TGCAGTGCGAAAGACGCGGAGCAGTACTTC.

The sample holds a few counts of this clonotype. The chain recombines TRBV5-1 with TRBJ2-1; TRBD2 is a possible D gene (6 bases). Deletions cut 2 bases from V and 7 bases from J, with 16 bases between. Looked up from germline, CDR1 is SGHRS and CDR2 is YFSETQ. There are 15 residues in the CDR3. This CDR3 reads CASSFQGGNPNEQFF. In DNA form, the CDR3 reads TGCGCCAGCAGCTTCCAGGGCGGGAATCCAAATGAGCAGTTCTTC.

There are a few counts of this clonotype. The V and J genes are TRBV20-1 and TRBJ1-2; D is unresolved. The CDR3 totals 14 residues. Trimming removed 5 bases at V and 0 bases at J, with 13 bases between. Germline V gene data show CDR1 as DFQATT and CDR2 as SNEGSKA (reference sequence). The chain's CDR3 is CSAPTRQTNYGYTF. CDR3 nucleotide sequence: TGCAGTGCTCCTACTCGGCAAACTAACTATGGCTACACCTTC.

This clonotype was seen only a few times. The chain carries TRBV29-1 and TRBJ1-2, with 7 bases that match TRBD1. Germline-derived CDR1 and CDR2 are SQVTM and ANQGSEA. The CDR3 covers 14 residues. The ends lost 0 bases at V and 4 bases at J; junction bases unmatched: 5. The CDR3 sequence: CSVEDTGAPYGYTF. The DNA for the CDR3 is TGCAGCGTTGAAGACACAGGGGCCCCCTATGGCTACACCTTC.

Remarks on this clonotype: An end of the junction differs from the germline gene, which may be a read error. The chain carries TRBV5-1 and TRBJ2-7; possible D gene TRBD2, 6 bases. This CDR3 region has 14 residues. Germline CDR1 reads SGHRS; CDR2 reads YFSETQ. CDR3 amino acids: CASSFGSGEEGEHF. The CDR3 DNA reads TGCGCCAGCAGCTTCGGCTCGGGCGAGGAGGGTGAACACTTC.

The rearrangement links TRBV7-2 to TRBJ1-6; no clear D. The germline gives CDR1 SGHTA, CDR2 FQGNSA. The CDR3 sequence is 14 residues long. With 3 bases removed from V and 7 bases from J, the gap between germline ends came to 10 bases. The CDR3 is CASSFGTPNSPLHF. In nucleotides, the CDR3 is TGTGCCAGCAGCTTTGGTACTCCGAATTCACCCCTCCACTTT. The entire variable domain, with the rest obtained from reference TRBV7-2 and TRBJ1-6, is as follows: GAGVSQSPSNKVTEKGKDVELRCDPISGHTALYWYRQSLGQGLEFLIYFQGNSAPDKSGLPSDRFSAERTGGSVSTLTIQRTQQEDSAVYLCASSFGTPNSPLHFGNGTRLTVT.

This clonotype was observed many times. The genes are TRBV6-5 and TRBJ2-5; TRBD1 matches at 9 bases. CDR3 length equals 16 residues. V gave up 3 bases and J gave up 6 bases; unmatched junction bases: 11. In germline, CDR1 is MNHEY, CDR2 SVGAGI. In DNA, the CDR3 is TGTGCCAGCAGTTATCGCCCGGGACAGGGAGGCCAGACCCAGTACTTC. As protein: CASSYRPGQGGQTQYF.

This clonotype was counted at least ten times. The rearrangement links TRBV4-3 to TRBJ2-2; D uncertain. The CDR3 runs 13 residues. Germline V gives CDR1 LGHNA, CDR2 YSLEER. Trimming left V 0 bases short and J 6 bases short, with 5 bases between. CDR3: CASSQEAAGELFF. CDR3 nucleotides: TGCGCCAGCAGCCAAGAGGCGGCCGGGGAGCTGTTTTTT.

The chain recombines TRBV20-1 with TRBJ1-2; a possible D gene is TRBD1 (6 bases). In germline, CDR1 is DFQATT, CDR2 SNEGSKA (reference sequence). V lost 0 bases and J lost 4, with 15 bases in between. CDR3 length: 15 amino acids. In DNA, the CDR3 is TGCAGTGCTAGAGAGACGGGGGCGCGTCCCTATGGCTACACCTTC. Residues: CSARETGARPYGYTF.

This clonotype was seen a handful of times. The chain is built from TRBV2 and TRBJ2-3; unclear D gene. The CDR3 runs 17 residues. The germline CDR1 and CDR2 sequences are SNHLY and FYNNEI. The V end was cut by 0 bases, the J end by 3 bases, with 16 bases between. This CDR3 reads CASSEAHVTAETDTQYF. The CDR3 nucleotides read TGTGCCAGCAGTGAAGCGCATGTTACAGCCGAAACAGATACGCAGTATTTT.

This clonotype was picked up many times. The V and J genes are TRBV4-1 and TRBJ2-4, with D perhaps TRBD2 (5 bases). There are 13 residues in the CDR3. V shed 1 base and J shed 7 bases, with 8 bases lying between them. Germline loops: CDR1 MGHRA, CDR2 YSYEKL. CDR3 region: CASSQVGLNIQYF. The CDR3 DNA is TGCGCCAGCAGCCAAGTAGGACTTAACATTCAGTACTTC.

The rearrangement uses TRBV3-1 and TRBJ1-1; 8 bases line up with TRBD1. CDR1 is LGHDT and CDR2 is YNNKEL in the germline V gene (reference sequence). The CDR3 is 14 amino acids. The V segment lost 5 bases and the J segment 4 bases; nucleotides outside the gene matches: 6. The CDR3 region is CASSTPGGLTEAFF. The CDR3 nucleotides read TGTGCCAGCAGCACCCCAGGGGGCCTCACTGAAGCTTTCTTT.

This clonotype was seen only a few times. The chain couples TRBV10-3 to TRBJ1-5; D gene ambiguous. V was trimmed by 0 bases and J by 7 bases, leaving 7 bases between them. CDR3 size: 13 residues. Per the germline V gene, CDR1 is ENHRY and CDR2 is SYGVKD. The CDR3 reads CAISESMEQPQHF. CDR3 sequence (DNA): TGTGCCATCAGTGAGTCTATGGAGCAGCCCCAGCATTTT.

In this sample, this clonotype turned up a few times. J is TRBJ2-1 and V is TRBV14; TRBD2 agrees at 13 bases. Germline V gene lookup returns CDR1 SGHDN and CDR2 FVKESK. The CDR3 is made up of 16 amino acids. J was trimmed by 9 bases and V by 3 bases; bases with no gene match: 8. CDR3 coding DNA: TGTGCCAGCAGCCATGGACTAGCGGGAGTGTGGCTTGAGCAGTTCTTC. Encoded protein: CASSHGLAGVWLEQFF.

This clonotype turned up a few times. The chain recombines TRBV9 with TRBJ2-1, with D maybe TRBD1 (6 bases). The germline gives CDR1 SGDLS, CDR2 YYNGEE. The V end was cut by 3 bases, the J end by 0 bases, with 16 bases between. The CDR3 length is 17 residues. In DNA, the CDR3 is TGTGCCAGCAGCGCAGGGGTGACTCGAAGCTCCTACAATGAGCAGTTCTTC. Translated, it gives CASSAGVTRSSYNEQFF.

This chain connects TRBV5-1 to TRBJ2-6; 8 nucleotides agree with TRBD1. V lost 3 bases to trimming and J lost 0 bases; unmatched junction nucleotides: 2. This CDR3 has 16 amino acids. Looked up from germline, CDR1 is SGHRS and CDR2 is YFSETQ. The CDR3 sequence is CASSWTGFSGANVLTF. CDR3 bases: TGCGCCAGCAGCTGGACAGGGTTCTCTGGGGCCAACGTCCTGACTTTC.

This clonotype was recorded many times. This chain connects TRBV27 to TRBJ2-3; 11 nucleotides align to TRBD2. Trimming at V came to 5 bases and at J to 3 bases, leaving 4 bases not matched to a gene. This CDR3 has 15 residues. The germline V gene has CDR1 MNHEY and CDR2 SMNVEV (reference sequence). CDR3 region: CASSPWTSGTDTQYF. CDR3 in DNA: TGTGCCAGCAGTCCGTGGACTAGCGGGACAGATACGCAGTATTTT.